Given below is one T cell receptor beta chain in context. The antigen is unknown. TCRdb re-derived calls from the 5' RACE reads in MiXCR, one entry per CDR3 protein. Here the sample spans under 300,000 distinct CDR3 sequences, 15% to 20% being singletons. Germline loops: CDR1 SGHRS, CDR2 YFSETQ. The CDR3 is 14 residues long. Trimming left V 2 bases short and J 4 bases short, with 9 bases between. These data come from a study of T-cell memory formation after mild COVID-19. Study-wide points: A balance of CD4 and CD8 characterized clones contracting day 15 to 85, whereas later expanders leaned CD4+. Contracting CD8+ clones were enriched in EMRA, CD4+ mainly in CM and EM.

Sequencing was done on a sample of PBMCs or a T cell subset sorted from them (not recorded which). The source of this sequence is a man in his late teens or twenties who had mild COVID-19 (a few samples of this study predate the infection). Cell type and time point are not known. The rearrangement joins TRBV5-1 to TRBJ1-4; weak D call: TRBD1 (6 bases). The DNA of the CDR3 is TGCGCCAGCAGCTTACAGGGCCGTAATGAAAAACTGTTTTTT. Translation: CASSLQGRNEKLFF.